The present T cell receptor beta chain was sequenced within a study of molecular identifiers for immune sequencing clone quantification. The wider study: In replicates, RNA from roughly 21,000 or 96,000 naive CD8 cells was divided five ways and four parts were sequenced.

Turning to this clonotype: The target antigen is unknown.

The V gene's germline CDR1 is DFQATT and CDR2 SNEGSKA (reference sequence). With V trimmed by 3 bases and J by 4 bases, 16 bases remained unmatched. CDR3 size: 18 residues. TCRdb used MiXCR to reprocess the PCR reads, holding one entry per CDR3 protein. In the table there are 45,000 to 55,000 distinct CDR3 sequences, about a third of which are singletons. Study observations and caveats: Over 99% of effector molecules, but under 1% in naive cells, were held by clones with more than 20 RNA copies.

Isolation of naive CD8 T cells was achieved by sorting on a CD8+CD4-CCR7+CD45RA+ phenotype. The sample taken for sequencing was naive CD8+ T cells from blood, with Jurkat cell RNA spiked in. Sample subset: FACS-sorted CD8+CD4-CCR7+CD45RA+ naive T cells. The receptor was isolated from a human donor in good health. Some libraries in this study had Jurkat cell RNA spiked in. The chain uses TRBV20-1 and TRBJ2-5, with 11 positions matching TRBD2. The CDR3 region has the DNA TGCAGTGCTAGGCCCGGGACTAGCGGCCACATCTACCGAGAGACCCAGTACTTC. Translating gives CSARPGTSGHIYRETQYF.